The rows below give T cell receptor beta chains drawn from one sample of a study of T cell responses to AZD1222 COVID-19 vaccine. TCRdb's table, derived via immunoSEQ multiplex PCR, lists solely in-frame clones and lacks some. The sample yields roughly 140,000 clones, just under 95% seen once. The sequencing used peripheral blood, collected on day 0 of AZD1222 vaccination. The receptors here all came from an adult in good health. CDR3s include the opening cysteine and the closing phenylalanine or tryptophan. A D gene is named only where the DNA matches it firmly. For some rows the clone size is stated as once, few or many, or as a class when expanded; others skip it.

V: TRBV29-1; size: -; J: TRBJ1-1; D: -; CDR3: CSVEDGGTGGAFF; DNA: TGCAGCGTTGAAGATGGCGGAACAGGAGGAGCTTTCTTT
V: TRBV5-8; size: -; J: TRBJ1-5; D: -; CDR3: CASSFKTGAYSNQPQHF; DNA: TGTGCCAGCAGCTTTAAGACAGGAGCCTATAGCAATCAGCCCCAGCATTTT
V: TRBV18; size: -; J: TRBJ1-2; D: -; CDR3: CASSRGTGTYGYTF; DNA: TGTGCCAGCTCACGGGGGACGGGGACCTATGGCTACACCTTC
V: TRBV10-2; size: -; J: TRBJ1-1; D: TRBD1; CDR3: CASRQTGTGGARTEAFF; DNA: TGCGCCAGCAGGCAAACCGGGACAGGGGGCGCGAGGACTGAAGCTTTCTTT
V: TRBV5-5; size: -; J: TRBJ1-1; D: TRBD1; CDR3: CASSPPGQGWRNTEAFF; DNA: TGTGCCAGCAGCCCGCCGGGACAGGGGTGGAGGAACACTGAAGCTTTCTTT
V: TRBV12-5; size: -; J: TRBJ2-4; D: TRBD1; CDR3: CASGDDTGGSGNIQYF; DNA: TGTGCTAGTGGTGACGATACAGGGGGCTCCGGAAACATTCAGTACTTC
V: TRBV10-1; size: -; J: TRBJ1-2; D: -; CDR3: CASSEFPEYGYTF; DNA: TGCGCCAGCAGTGAGTTCCCCGAGTATGGCTACACCTTC
V: TRBV2; size: -; J: TRBJ1-5; D: -; CDR3: CASSVGYSNQPQHF; DNA: TGTGCCAGCAGTGTGGGGTATAGCAATCAGCCCCAGCATTTT
V: TRBV4-2; size: -; J: TRBJ1-4; D: -; CDR3: CASSQEWGPGEKLFF; DNA: TGTGCCAGCAGCCAAGAGTGGGGGCCTGGGGAAAAACTGTTTTTT
V: TRBV3-1/TRBV3-2; size: -; J: TRBJ2-7; D: -; CDR3: CASSQVPLPGLYYEQYF; DNA: TGTGCCAGCAGCCAAGTTCCTCTCCCGGGCCTTTACTACGAGCAGTACTTC
V: TRBV5-4; size: few; J: TRBJ2-5; D: TRBD1; CDR3: CASSSPGQGKETQYF; DNA: TGTGCCAGCAGCTCTCCGGGACAGGGAAAGGAGACCCAGTACTTC
V: TRBV10-3; size: once; J: TRBJ1-3; D: -; CDR3: CAIGTASGNTIYF; DNA: TGTGCCATCGGGACTGCCTCTGGAAACACCATATATTTT
V: TRBV5-6; size: -; J: TRBJ1-3; D: TRBD1; CDR3: CASSRGQFSGNTIYF; DNA: TGTGCCAGCAGCCGGGGACAGTTCTCTGGAAACACCATATATTTT
V: TRBV14; size: once; J: TRBJ2-7; D: TRBD2; CDR3: CASSLFPWSGRKGYEQYF; DNA: TGTGCCAGCAGCCTATTCCCATGGAGCGGGAGGAAAGGGTACGAGCAGTACTTC
V: TRBV4-1; size: -; J: TRBJ1-4; D: TRBD1; CDR3: CASRGTGHEKLFF; DNA: TGCGCCAGCAGAGGGACAGGGCATGAAAAACTGTTTTTT
V: TRBV19; size: -; J: TRBJ1-5; D: -; CDR3: CASAQGSNQPQHF; DNA: TGTGCCAGCGCTCAGGGTAGCAATCAGCCCCAGCATTTT
V: TRBV5-1; size: -; J: TRBJ2-1; D: TRBD2; CDR3: CASSGTSGALEQFF; DNA: TGCGCCAGCAGCGGGACTAGCGGTGCTTTAGAGCAGTTCTTC
V: TRBV9; size: -; J: TRBJ1-2; D: -; CDR3: CASSSSPSGSYGYTF; DNA: TGTGCCAGCAGCTCATCCCCCAGTGGGAGCTATGGCTACACCTTC
V: TRBV7-9; size: -; J: TRBJ1-6; D: -; CDR3: CASSFSGSPLHF; DNA: TGTGCCAGCAGCTTTTCAGGAAGTCCCCTCCACTTT
V: TRBV27; size: once; J: TRBJ1-1; D: -; CDR3: CASSPRPTNVEAFF; DNA: TGTGCCAGCAGCCCCCGCCCGACCAATGTTGAAGCTTTCTTT
V: TRBV27; size: -; J: TRBJ1-5; D: -; CDR3: CASSHTGRNQPQHF; DNA: TGTGCCAGCAGTCACACAGGGCGAAATCAGCCCCAGCATTTT
V: TRBV6-6; size: -; J: TRBJ1-5; D: -; CDR3: CASSRQGRGQPQHF; DNA: TGTGCCAGCAGCCGTCAGGGACGGGGTCAGCCCCAGCATTTT
V: TRBV19; size: -; J: TRBJ2-1; D: -; CDR3: CASSTRTNNEQFF; DNA: TGTGCCAGTAGTACGCGCACGAACAATGAGCAGTTCTTC
V: TRBV28; size: once; J: TRBJ1-5; D: -; CDR3: CASSTRVDRGQPQHF; DNA: TGTGCCAGCAGCACACGGGTGGATCGGGGACAGCCCCAGCATTTT
V: TRBV5-4; size: -; J: TRBJ1-1; D: TRBD1; CDR3: CASETGVLYTEAFF; DNA: TGTGCCAGCGAGACAGGGGTTCTTTACACTGAAGCTTTCTTT
V: TRBV4-1; size: -; J: TRBJ2-5; D: TRBD2; CDR3: CASSPGRGEWETQYF; DNA: TGCGCCAGCAGCCCTGGGAGGGGCGAGTGGGAGACCCAGTACTTC
V: TRBV9; size: -; J: TRBJ2-2; D: TRBD2; CDR3: CASSGGTSGRAGDTGELFF; DNA: TGTGCCAGCAGCGGAGGGACTAGCGGGAGGGCCGGGGACACCGGGGAGCTGTTTTTT
V: TRBV11-2; size: -; J: TRBJ2-7; D: -; CDR3: CASSSTKGYVRKQYF; DNA: TGTGCCAGCAGCTCTACTAAGGGGTACGTGCGCAAGCAGTACTTC
V: TRBV4-2; size: -; J: TRBJ2-7; D: -; CDR3: CASSQDLLGEQYF; DNA: TGTGCCAGCAGCCAAGACCTACTGGGGGAGCAGTACTTC
V: TRBV18; size: -; J: TRBJ1-4; D: TRBD1; CDR3: CASSPRQGLNEKLFF; DNA: TGTGCCAGCTCACCGAGACAGGGTCTTAATGAAAAACTGTTTTTT
V: TRBV2; size: -; J: TRBJ2-7; D: TRBD1; CDR3: CAGSLGQGQEQYF; DNA: TGTGCCGGATCGTTGGGACAGGGTCAAGAGCAGTACTTC
V: TRBV7-8; size: many; J: TRBJ1-2; D: -; CDR3: CASSLNQYYGYTF; DNA: TGTGCCAGCAGCTTAAACCAATACTATGGCTACACCTTC
V: TRBV14; size: -; J: TRBJ1-4; D: -; CDR3: CASSQVRGVNEKLFF; DNA: TGTGCCAGCAGCCAAGTTCGAGGGGTTAATGAAAAACTGTTTTTT
V: TRBV4-1; size: -; J: TRBJ1-2; D: -; CDR3: CASSQDSQGFYGYTF; DNA: TGCGCCAGCAGCCAAGATTCCCAGGGTTTCTATGGCTACACCTTC
V: TRBV11-1; size: -; J: TRBJ2-7; D: -; CDR3: CASSLVRYEQYF; DNA: TGTGCCAGCAGCTTGGTAAGGTACGAGCAGTACTTC
V: TRBV7-9; size: -; J: TRBJ1-1; D: -; CDR3: CASSFPDRNTEAFF; DNA: TGTGCCAGCAGCTTCCCGGACAGGAACACTGAAGCTTTCTTT
V: TRBV27; size: -; J: TRBJ2-5; D: -; CDR3: CASEPSAGETQYF; DNA: TGTGCCAGCGAGCCCTCAGCTGGAGAGACCCAGTACTTC
V: TRBV7-2; size: -; J: TRBJ1-3; D: -; CDR3: CASRPAGSGNTIYF; DNA: TGTGCCAGCAGACCCGCAGGGTCCGGAAACACCATATATTTT
V: TRBV5-1; size: -; J: TRBJ1-6; D: -; CDR3: CASRQGYNSPLHF; DNA: TGCGCCAGCAGACAGGGCTATAATTCACCCCTCCACTTT
V: TRBV18; size: -; J: TRBJ2-3; D: TRBD2; CDR3: CASSPPSGSLPDTQYF; DNA: TGTGCCAGCTCACCACCGAGCGGGAGCCTCCCAGATACGCAGTATTTT
V: TRBV4-1; size: -; J: TRBJ1-5; D: TRBD1; CDR3: CASSPRQGALHF; DNA: TGCGCCAGCAGCCCCAGACAGGGGGCCCTACATTTT
V: TRBV6-1; size: once; J: TRBJ2-1; D: -; CDR3: CASSERASSYNEQFF; DNA: TGTGCCAGCAGTGAAAGGGCGAGCTCCTACAATGAGCAGTTCTTC
V: TRBV4-1; size: -; J: TRBJ1-2; D: TRBD1; CDR3: CASSPRSPGGTGGYTF; DNA: TGCGCCAGCAGCCCAAGATCACCAGGGGGCACTGGTGGCTACACCTTC
V: TRBV6-4; size: -; J: TRBJ2-2; D: TRBD1; CDR3: CASSPGQGGTGELFF; DNA: TGTGCCAGCTCCCCGGGACAGGGGGGGACCGGGGAGCTGTTTTTT
V: TRBV5-1; size: -; J: TRBJ1-5; D: -; CDR3: CASSLDGQGNQPQHF; DNA: TGCGCCAGCAGCTTGGACGGGCAGGGTAATCAGCCCCAGCATTTT
V: TRBV7-2; size: -; J: TRBJ2-7; D: -; CDR3: CASSIFTGSYEQYF; DNA: TGTGCCAGCAGCATATTTACAGGTTCCTACGAGCAGTACTTC
V: TRBV5-4; size: -; J: TRBJ1-1; D: -; CDR3: CASSLGGPMNTEAFF; DNA: TGTGCCAGCAGCTTGGGGGGGCCTATGAACACTGAAGCTTTCTTT
V: TRBV6-5; size: few; J: TRBJ2-5; D: -; CDR3: CASREGQETQYF; DNA: TGTGCCAGCAGGGAGGGCCAAGAGACCCAGTACTTC
V: TRBV12-3/TRBV12-4; size: -; J: TRBJ1-6; D: -; CDR3: CASSETGGSPLHF; DNA: TGTGCCAGCAGTGAAACGGGGGGCTCACCCCTCCACTTT
V: TRBV2; size: -; J: TRBJ1-2; D: -; CDR3: CASSLGGAQGYGYTF; DNA: TGTGCCAGCAGTCTAGGGGGGGCGCAAGGCTATGGCTACACCTTC
V: TRBV27; size: -; J: TRBJ2-1; D: TRBD1; CDR3: CASSPRDRGLYNEQFF; DNA: TGTGCCAGCAGTCCTCGGGACAGGGGGCTCTACAATGAGCAGTTCTTC
V: TRBV6-5; size: -; J: TRBJ1-3; D: -; CDR3: CASSYSDRDSGNTIYF; DNA: TGTGCCAGCAGTTACTCGGACAGAGACTCTGGAAACACCATATATTTT
V: TRBV5-1; size: -; J: TRBJ1-2; D: TRBD1; CDR3: CASSIQDRGGYTF; DNA: TGCGCCAGCAGCATTCAGGACAGGGGTGGCTACACCTTC
V: TRBV29-1; size: -; J: TRBJ2-1; D: TRBD2; CDR3: CSVDEASGRGGFF; DNA: TGCAGCGTTGATGAGGCTAGCGGGAGAGGGGGATTCTTC
V: TRBV23-1; size: -; J: TRBJ1-2; D: TRBD1; CDR3: CASSHKLGRGLRCGYTF; DNA: TGCGCCAGCAGTCATAAATTAGGGAGGGGGCTAAGGTGTGGCTACACCTTC
V: TRBV2; size: -; J: TRBJ2-5; D: -; CDR3: CASSVQETQYF; DNA: TGTGCCAGCAGTGTTCAAGAGACCCAGTACTTC
V: TRBV28; size: -; J: TRBJ2-3; D: TRBD2; CDR3: CASSLVAGGLTDTQYF; DNA: TGTGCCAGCAGTTTAGTTGCGGGAGGGCTTACAGATACGCAGTATTTT
V: TRBV11-2; size: -; J: TRBJ1-3; D: -; CDR3: CASSLEGAGGNTIYF; DNA: TGTGCCAGCAGCTTAGAGGGCGCGGGAGGAAACACCATATATTTT
V: TRBV10-3; size: once; J: TRBJ1-6; D: TRBD1; CDR3: CATQGGRSPLHF; DNA: TGTGCCACTCAGGGGGGAAGATCACCCCTCCACTTT